The next 23 T cell receptor beta chains were all read from a single sample in a study of shared clonotypes between healthy human individuals. Assay: immunoSEQ multiplex PCR; the TCRdb copy retains only in-frame clones and omits some. In the table there are under 1,100,000 clones, 60% to 80% of which are singletons. What was sequenced was memory CD4+ T cells sorted from blood. As to subset: CD45RA-negative fraction. All receptors derive from a man aged 18 to 35 in good health.

The rearrangement joins TRBV29-1 to TRBJ1-1; D call uncertain. The CDR3 is 13 residues long. In germline, CDR1 is SQVTM, CDR2 ANQGSEA. V lost 6 bases and J 4 bases, leaving 15 bases between the germline ends. The CDR3 region has the DNA TGCAGCGTAGCCTACGTCCTGAGCACTGAAGCTTTCTTT. Amino acids: CSVAYVLSTEAFF.

The chain is built from TRBV5-6 and TRBJ2-2; TRBD1 or TRBD2 may be the D gene (7 bases each). V was trimmed by 4 bases and J by 5 bases, leaving 18 bases between them. The V gene's germline CDR1 is SGHDT and CDR2 YYEEEE. There are 16 residues in the CDR3. The CDR3 reads CASSNDREGPTGELFF. CDR3 DNA: TGTGCCAGCAGCAATGACAGGGAGGGCCCAACCGGGGAGCTGTTTTTT.

V gene TRBV28 combines with J gene TRBJ2-7, with D perhaps TRBD1 (5 bases). CDR1 is MDHEN, CDR2 SYDVKM, per germline. Between the trimmed V and J ends, which lost 8 bases and 3 bases, there was a span of 17 bases. The CDR3 sequence is 14 residues long. Here the CDR3 DNA reads TGTGCCAGCGGGCGGACGGACACCAACTACGAGCAGTACTTC. The encoded protein is CASGRTDTNYEQYF.

Of note for this clone: One junction end disagrees with the germline gene, perhaps due to a read error. The chain combines TRBV19 with TRBJ2-3; 13 bases fit TRBD2. CDR3 length: 15 amino acids. Germline values: CDR1 LNHDA, CDR2 SQIVND (reference sequence). CDR3: CASSGTSGDTGTQYF. CDR3 DNA: TGTGCCAGTAGTGGGACTAGCGGGGATACAGGTACGCAGTATTTT.

Details on this clone: The identical CDR3 is also encoded by other nucleotide sequences in the sample. The chain has TRBV5-1 and TRBJ2-7, with TRBD1 matching over 8 bases. Unmatched junction bases numbered 2, after V lost 0 bases and J lost 3 bases. Germline V gives CDR1 SGHRS, CDR2 YFSETQ. This CDR3 is built from 14 residues. CDR3 in DNA: TGCGCCAGCAGCTTGGCAGGGGGCAGCTACGAGCAGTACTTC. It encodes CASSLAGGSYEQYF. Based on the CDR3 plus reference TRBV5-1 and TRBJ2-7, the full variable domain is KAGVTQTPRYLIKTRGQQVTLSCSPISGHRSVSWYQQTPGQGLQFLFEYFSETQRNKGNFPGRFSGRQFSNSRSEMNVSTLELGDSALYLCASSLAGGSYEQYFGPGTRLTVT.

The V and J genes are TRBV5-6 and TRBJ2-7, with D unresolved. The V gene's germline CDR1 is SGHDT and CDR2 YYEEEE. This CDR3 spans 15 amino acids. Trimming cost V 4 bases and J 7 bases, with 21 bases left between them. Here the CDR3 reads CASSHRGYSSVEQYF. In DNA, the CDR3 is TGTGCCAGCAGCCATAGAGGATACAGTTCGGTTGAGCAGTACTTC.

The chain uses TRBV28 and TRBJ1-5; D possibly corresponds to TRBD1 (6 bases). Between the trimmed V and J ends, which lost 7 bases and 0 bases, there was a span of 13 bases. This CDR3 comprises 15 residues. The germline CDR1 and CDR2 sequences are MDHEN and SYDVKM. The CDR3 spells CASTWTAYSNQPQHF. Here the CDR3 DNA reads TGTGCCAGCACTTGGACAGCCTATAGCAATCAGCCCCAGCATTTT.

The chain carries TRBV2 and TRBJ2-1, with D perhaps being TRBD1 or TRBD2 (5 bases each). The CDR3 consists of 13 residues. The germline V gene encodes CDR1 SNHLY and CDR2 FYNNEI. V dropped 4 bases and J dropped 8 bases, with 12 bases sitting between them. CDR3 DNA: TGTGCCAGCAGTGGAGGGGAGCGCTATGAGCAGTTCTTC. Protein: CASSGGERYEQFF. The variable domain in full, completed from reference TRBV2 and TRBJ2-1, reads EPEVTQTPSHQVTQMGQEVILRCVPISNHLYFYWYRQILGQKVEFLVSFYNNEISEKSEIFDDQFSVERPDGSNFTLKIRSTKLEDSAMYFCASSGGERYEQFFGPGTRLTVL.

The chain has TRBV5-1 and TRBJ2-7; possibly TRBD1 for D (7 bases). This CDR3 contains 15 residues. Per germline, CDR1 SGHRS and CDR2 YFSETQ. The V gene lost 4 bases and the J gene lost 5 bases, with 19 bases spanning the gap. CDR3 nucleotide sequence: TGCGCCAGCAGCCCGGTCAGGGGGGATCAGAACGAGCAGTACTTC. Its translation: CASSPVRGDQNEQYF.

For this clone: The same CDR3 is also encoded by other DNA sequences in this sample. J is TRBJ1-1 and V is TRBV7-2; D uncertain. Germline CDR1 SGHTA, CDR2 FQGNSA. This CDR3 has 12 residues. V lost 1 base, J lost 11 bases, and 11 bases lay in between. The CDR3 loop is CASSLDRGEAFF. CDR3 sequence (DNA): TGTGCCAGCAGCTTAGACCGGGGAGAGGCTTTCTTT.

The chain employs TRBV5-5 and TRBJ2-4; D is perhaps TRBD2 (6 bases). The CDR3 is 15 amino acids. Germline V gives CDR1 SGHKS, CDR2 YYEKEE (reference sequence). The V gene lost 2 bases and the J gene lost 1 base, with 10 bases spanning the gap. The CDR3 DNA reads TGTGCCAGCAGCTTTGGAGGGTCTGCCAAAAACATTCAGTACTTC. The encoded protein is CASSFGGSAKNIQYF.

This clone was observed a handful of times. Here the CDR3 reads CASKGPEGSPLHF. The DNA for the CDR3 is TGTGCCAGCAAGGGTCCTGAGGGTTCACCCCTCCACTTT. The chain employs TRBV7-9 and TRBJ1-6; no clear D gene. Germline V gene sequence: CDR1 SEHNR, CDR2 FQNEAQ (reference sequence). V lost 7 bases and J 9 bases, leaving 13 bases between the germline ends. The CDR3 contains 13 residues.

The genes are TRBV28 and TRBJ1-4; tentatively, D is TRBD1 (5 bases). Trimming cost V 5 bases and J 8 bases, with 18 bases left between them. CDR3 size: 15 residues. Germline V gene data show CDR1 as MDHEN and CDR2 as SYDVKM. This CDR3 reads CASSPGGGVLEKLFF. CDR3 DNA sequence: TGTGCCAGCAGTCCTGGGGGGGGAGTCCTCGAAAAACTGTTTTTT.

This sequence joins TRBV7-2 and TRBJ2-7; 8 nucleotides line up with TRBD1. Per germline, CDR1 SGHTA and CDR2 FQGNSA. The CDR3 contains 14 residues. V dropped 5 bases and J dropped 3; count of bases not matched to a gene: 6. The CDR3: CASSPSGTGYEQYF. CDR3 coding DNA: TGTGCCAGCAGCCCCTCCGGGACAGGCTACGAGCAGTACTTC.

As regards this clone: At the DNA level, this CDR3 is encoded by other sequences in the same sample as well. J is TRBJ1-1 and V is TRBV5-1; tentatively, D is TRBD1 (5 bases). The length of the CDR3 is 14 residues. Germline V gene data show CDR1 as SGHRS and CDR2 as YFSETQ. V was shortened by 3 bases and J by 1 base, with 10 bases between the two germline ends. The CDR3 sequence: CASSSSGGNTEAFF. In nucleotides, the CDR3 is TGCGCCAGCAGCTCTAGCGGGGGGAACACTGAAGCTTTCTTT.

The V gene is TRBV7-2, the J gene TRBJ1-1; a weak D match, TRBD1 (5 bases). Germline V lookup: CDR1 SGHTA, CDR2 FQGNSA. V was shortened by 1 base and J by 10 bases, with 10 bases between the two germline ends. The CDR3 sequence is 12 residues long. Here the CDR3 DNA reads TGTGCCAGCAGCTTAGGGGGCGGAAGAGCTTTCTTT. Its protein product is CASSLGGGRAFF.

The genes are TRBV6-1 and TRBJ2-4; possibly TRBD2 for D (6 bases). Germline V lookup: CDR1 MNHNS, CDR2 SASEGT. Trimming shortened V by 6 bases and J by 0 bases, and 9 bases separated the two germline ends. This CDR3 is built from 14 residues. The CDR3 region is CASSGTLAKNIQYF. The CDR3 coding sequence is TGTGCCAGCAGCGGGACTTTAGCCAAAAACATTCAGTACTTC.

The sample holds a few counts of this clone. In the same sample, other DNA sequences code for this CDR3. The CDR3 DNA reads TGTGCCAGCAGCTTGGATAGCAATCAGCCCCAGCATTTT. It codes for CASSLDSNQPQHF. V gene TRBV5-4 combines with J gene TRBJ1-5; D is ambiguous. Germline loops: CDR1 SGHNT, CDR2 YYREEE (reference sequence). This CDR3 contains 13 residues. Trimming left V 0 bases short and J 0 bases short, with 1 base between.

This clone has more than one count but fewer than ten. The V and J genes are TRBV9 and TRBJ1-1, with a possible D match to TRBD1 (5 bases). This CDR3 has 14 residues. The V gene lost 4 bases and the J gene lost 1 base, with 11 bases spanning the gap. Germline assignment: CDR1 SGDLS and CDR2 YYNGEE. This CDR3 reads CASSPRGANTEAFF. CDR3 sequence (DNA): TGTGCCAGCAGCCCCCGGGGCGCGAACACTGAAGCTTTCTTT.

The chain has TRBV11-2 and TRBJ2-5, with 13 positions matching TRBD2. Germline CDR1 SGHAT, CDR2 FQNNGV. The CDR3 is 16 amino acids. V lost 5 bases and J lost 1; bases outside the gene matches: 4. The CDR3 nucleotides read TGTGCCAGCAGCCCCGGGACTAGCGGGACCCAAGAGACCCAGTACTTC. Protein product: CASSPGTSGTQETQYF.

This chain uses TRBV5-6 with TRBJ2-1; D gene unclear. The CDR3 runs 15 residues. Deletions cut 0 bases from V and 0 bases from J, with 7 bases between. Germline V lookup: CDR1 SGHDT, CDR2 YYEEEE. CDR3 nucleotides: TGTGCCAGCAGCTTGGGTGTACTCTCCTACAATGAGCAGTTCTTC. This sequence encodes CASSLGVLSYNEQFF.

This clone was observed a single time. This rearrangement joins TRBV5-6 to TRBJ2-3; the D is unclear. From germline, CDR1 is SGHDT and CDR2 YYEEEE. Trimming left V 7 bases short and J 2 bases short, with 11 bases between. The CDR3 is 13 residues long. The CDR3 nucleotides are TGTGCCAGCCTCTACGGGTTCACAGATACGCAGTATTTT. Amino acid sequence: CASLYGFTDTQYF.

This clone was observed a single time. The sample has other DNA sequences that encode this CDR3 too. The genes are TRBV29-1 and TRBJ1-5; weak D call: TRBD1 (5 bases). CDR3 length: 12 residues. The V gene's germline CDR1 is SQVTM and CDR2 ANQGSEA. The germline V and J ends were trimmed by 4 bases and 2 bases, with 6 bases remaining between them. This CDR3 reads CSVGDGNQPQHF. CDR3 DNA sequence: TGCAGCGTTGGGGACGGCAATCAGCCCCAGCATTTT.